A selection of T cell receptor beta chains follows, all from one sample in a study of CD8+CD57+ T cells in acquired aplastic anemia. TCRdb processed the reads anew with MiXCR; each CDR3 protein has one entry. The sample shows roughly 160,000 distinct CDR3 sequences, 71% of them seen only once. The specimen sequenced was sorted CD4+, CD8+, or CD8+CD57+ T cells (not recorded which) from PBMCs. The receptors were sampled from a human donor with aplastic anemia. CDR3s include the opening cysteine and the closing phenylalanine or tryptophan. Each record gives: J gene, V gene, D gene, clone size, CDR3 DNA, CDR3 protein. D genes are given only for firm matches. A clone size is listed for some rows: how often the clone was seen (once, few, many), or a class if it is expanded.

>TRBJ2-2|TRBV2|NA|NA
TGTGCCAGCAGTGAAAACGAGATCACCGGGGAGCTGTTTTTT
CASSENEITGELFF
>TRBJ2-2|TRBV10-3|NA|NA
TGTGCCTCCTGGGAAGCCGGGGAGCTGTTTTTT
CASWEAGELFF
>TRBJ2-1|TRBV29-1|NA|NA
TGCAGCGTACTACAGGGACTTAGAAATCCCTCCTACAATGAGAAGTTCTTC
CSVLQGLRNPSYNEKFF
>TRBJ2-1|TRBV5-6|NA|few
TGTGCCAGCAGCCCCGGCGGGGCCAATGAGCAGTTCTTC
CASSPGGANEQFF
>TRBJ1-5|TRBV20-1|NA|NA
TGCAGTGCTAGCCTTACAGGGTCTGGGCAGCCCCAGCATTTT
CSASLTGSGQPQHF
>TRBJ2-7|TRBV6-1|TRBD2|few
TGTGCCAGCAGTGATACTAGCGGGGGAACTCACTACGAGCAGTACTTC
CASSDTSGGTHYEQYF
>TRBJ1-1|TRBV6-2/TRBV6-3|NA|NA
TGTGCCAGCAGTAGACCGGGACGTATGAACACTGAAGCTTTCTTT
CASSRPGRMNTEAFF
>TRBJ2-4|TRBV29-1|NA|NA
TGCAGCGTCCCTTCTGGGGGCGACATTCAGTACTTC
CSVPSGGDIQYF
>TRBJ2-7|TRBV4-1|NA|few
TGCGCCAGCAGCCAAAACTGGAGGGGCCACGAGCAGTACTTC
CASSQNWRGHEQYF
>TRBJ2-6|TRBV10-3|NA|NA
TGTGCCATCAGTGATTCGGGGGCTGGGGCCAACGTCCTAACTTTC
CAISDSGAGANVLTF
>TRBJ2-2|TRBV10-3|NA|NA
TGTGCCATCAGTGATGGAGATACCACCGGGGAGCTGTTTTTT
CAISDGDTTGELFF
>TRBJ2-7|TRBV19|NA|NA
TGTGCCAGTAGTATACAGGGTCCCAAACCCTACGAGCAGTACTTC
CASSIQGPKPYEQYF
>TRBJ2-7|TRBV10-3|NA|NA
TGTGCCATCAGTGAGTCGACTGGGCGGGAAAGGTCCTACGAGCAGTACTTC
CAISESTGRERSYEQYF
>TRBJ1-5|TRBV20-1|NA|many
TGCAGTGCTAGAGGATCGGGGGAGAATCAGCCCCAGCATTTT
CSARGSGENQPQHF
>TRBJ2-7|TRBV20-1|TRBD2|NA
TGCAGTGCTACCAGACTAGCGCGCTACGAGCAGTACTTC
CSATRLARYEQYF
>TRBJ2-7|TRBV9|NA|NA
TGTGCCAGCAGCCCTTCAGGGGCCCACGAGCAGTACTTC
CASSPSGAHEQYF
>TRBJ2-1|TRBV13|TRBD2|NA
TGTGCCAGCAGTGAAGCAGCGGGAGCCTACAATGAGCAGTTCTTC
CASSEAAGAYNEQFF
>TRBJ2-7|TRBV14|NA|NA
TGTGCCAGCAGTCCCAGTTGGGCCCCAGCCTACGAGCAGTACTTC
CASSPSWAPAYEQYF
>TRBJ2-7|TRBV7-2|NA|NA
TGTGCCAGCAGCTTTTTGTGGGGCTACGAGCAGTACTTC
CASSFLWGYEQYF
>TRBJ2-3|TRBV5-4|NA|NA
TGTGCCAGCAGCTTTAAGGGCTACTCCTACGAGCAGTATTTT
CASSFKGYSYEQYF
>TRBJ2-3|TRBV10-3|TRBD2|once
TGTGCCAGCAGTTTAGCCTTTAGACTAGCGGGAAGCACAGATACGCAGTATTTT
CASSLAFRLAGSTDTQYF
>TRBJ1-1|TRBV9|TRBD1|NA
TGTGCCAGCAGCCCAAGAACAGGGGAGGAAGCTTTCTTT
CASSPRTGEEAFF
>TRBJ1-2|TRBV20-1|TRBD1|NA
TGCAGTGCTAGTAGCGCAGGGGGAGGTGGCTACACCTTC
CSASSAGGGGYTF
>TRBJ1-1|TRBV2|NA|few
TGTGCCAGCTCGCGGGGGATGAACACTGAAGCTTTCTTT
CASSRGMNTEAFF
>TRBJ2-7|TRBV6-5|NA|NA
TGTGCCAGTTCACGGAGGGGCTACGAGCAGTACTTC
CASSRRGYEQYF